Detailed here is one T cell receptor (beta chain). This clone's antigen is unknown. No much larger clone is present one base from it, and per-base qualities are unavailable. This entry comes from a study of T cell changes during pregnancy in multiple sclerosis (dated by TCRdb to 2018 to 2020). The study in broad terms: The study examined how the T cell repertoire changed over the course of pregnancy in women with multiple sclerosis.

The method was the immunoSEQ multiplex PCR assay. The table was pulled from immuneACCESS by TCRdb, which kept in-frame rearrangements only. Such tables lose some clones; where checked, under half of the loss comes from unresolved V genes, and the rest has no known cause. Present in this sample are tens of thousands of clones, around 92% of which were seen just once. About 0.48% of the sample lies in the top ten. A distance of 9 bases separates the germline ends of V and J, which lose 1 base and 1 base respectively. From the germline V gene, CDR1 is MDHEN and CDR2 is SYDVKM. CDR3 length: 15 amino acids, cysteine to phenylalanine. The read is trimmed to its CDR3 DNA, 45 bases read in frame from base 1.

The V gene is TRBV28 and the J gene is TRBJ2-3; the D gene assignment is ambiguous. The material sequenced was CD4+ T cells from peripheral blood mononuclear cells, taken in the second trimester of pregnancy. The clonotype comes from a female donor in good health, enrolled as a control in a pregnancy study. The DNA reads TGTGCCAGCAGTTTATTCGGGTCCGGCACAGATACGCAGTATTTT. This is translated as CASSLFGSGTDTQYF.